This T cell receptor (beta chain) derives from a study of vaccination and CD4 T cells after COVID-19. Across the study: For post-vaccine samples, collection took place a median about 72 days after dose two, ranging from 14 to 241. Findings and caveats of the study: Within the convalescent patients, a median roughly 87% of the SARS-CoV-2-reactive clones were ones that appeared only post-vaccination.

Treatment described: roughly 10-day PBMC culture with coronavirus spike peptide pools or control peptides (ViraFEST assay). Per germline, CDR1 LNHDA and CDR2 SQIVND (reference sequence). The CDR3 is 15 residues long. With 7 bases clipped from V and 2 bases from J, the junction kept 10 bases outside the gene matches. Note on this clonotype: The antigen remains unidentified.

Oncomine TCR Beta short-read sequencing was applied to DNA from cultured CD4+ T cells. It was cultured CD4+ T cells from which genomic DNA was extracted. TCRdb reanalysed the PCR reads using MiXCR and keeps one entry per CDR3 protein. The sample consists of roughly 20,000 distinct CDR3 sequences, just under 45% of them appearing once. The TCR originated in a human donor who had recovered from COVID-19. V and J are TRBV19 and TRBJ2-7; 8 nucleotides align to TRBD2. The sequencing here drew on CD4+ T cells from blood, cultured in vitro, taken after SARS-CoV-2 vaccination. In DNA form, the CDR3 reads TGTGCCAGTAATCATCGACTAGCGCCTACCTACGAGCAGTACTTC. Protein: CASNHRLAPTYEQYF. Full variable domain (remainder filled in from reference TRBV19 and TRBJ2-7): DGGITQSPKYLFRKEGQNVTLSCEQNLNHDAMYWYRQDPGQGLRLIYYSQIVNDFQKGDIAEGYSVSREKKESFPLTVTSAQKNPTAFYLCASNHRLAPTYEQYFGPGTRLTVT.